This TCR beta chain stems from a study of blood T cell repertoires in COVID-19. The trim removed 10 bases at V and 2 bases at J, leaving 5 bases unmatched. Germline V lookup: CDR1 MNHEY, CDR2 SVGAGI. The CDR3 runs to 13 residues. Authors' processing steps: Amplifying reference gene primers gave estimates of nucleated cell counts. Measured with immunoSEQ multiplex PCR; TCRdb has only the in-frame clones, and not every one. That table supplies the V and J calls and clone size; D and trimming were determined from the DNA. The sample consists of fewer than 250,000 clones, approximately 85% of them appearing once.

The source of this sequence is a man between 45 and 60 years old with acute or convalescent COVID-19. The chain recombines TRBV6-5 with TRBJ2-1; 7 nucleotides agree with TRBD2. Sequenced input: peripheral blood. The CDR3 here is CATTSVPYNEQFF. CDR3 bases: TGTGCCACCACTAGCGTCCCCTACAATGAGCAGTTCTTC.